Below, 14 T cell receptor beta chains from the same sample are listed, as sequenced in a study of T cell clonotyping in hematopoietic cell transplantation (dated by TCRdb to about 2021). Library preparation employed the immunoSEQ multiplex PCR assay. Held by TCRdb, this immuneACCESS table contains in-frame sequences only and omits some clones. Under half of the omission traces to an unresolved V gene where checked; the cause of the rest is unknown. The sample table shows tens of thousands of clones, and about 95% are seen once. Of the sample, approximately 0.9% is held by the ten largest clones. Sequencing was done on a sample of peripheral blood mononuclear cells. Every receptor here comes from a man younger than 45 in good health. Some clones in this sample may be carry-over from other donors' samples.

This chain joins TRBV5-6 and TRBJ1-2; the D gene is possibly TRBD1 (5 bases). The CDR3 loop spans 17 amino acids. Germline V gene sequence: CDR1 SGHDT, CDR2 YYEEEE. V gave up 0 bases and J gave up 2 bases, with 17 bases separating them. In DNA, the CDR3 is TGTGCCAGCAGCTTGGGGTCCTCTCCGGACACGAACTATGGCTACACCTTC. Its protein is CASSLGSSPDTNYGYTF. The complete variable domain, with remaining parts taken from reference TRBV5-6 and TRBJ1-2, reads DAGVTQSPTHLIKTRGQQVTLRCSPKSGHDTVSWYQQALGQGPQFIFQYYEEEERQRGNFPDRFSGHQFPNYSSELNVNALLLGDSALYLCASSLGSSPDTNYGYTFGSGTRLTVV.

J is TRBJ2-7 and V is TRBV15; D uncertain. The CDR3 consists of 14 residues. Trimming removed 0 bases from V and 5 bases from J, with 11 bases in between. Germline-derived CDR1 and CDR2 are LNHNV and YYDKDF (reference sequence). CDR3 DNA sequence: TGTGCCACCAGCAGAGATTCGTGGTCGGACGAGCAGTACTTC. Its protein is CATSRDSWSDEQYF.

Regarding this clone: An end of the junction does not agree with germline; a read error may underlie this. The rearrangement joins TRBV27 to TRBJ2-7; 8 positions match TRBD2. The CDR3 is 17 amino acids. Germline V lookup: CDR1 MNHEY, CDR2 SMNVEV (reference sequence). In DNA form, the CDR3 reads TGTGCCAGCAGTTTATACCCTAATAGCGGGATCTCCCACGAGCAGTACTTC. Amino acids: CASSLYPNSGISHEQYF.

CDR3 DNA sequence: TGTGCCAGCAGCTTAGCAGGTCCCAGACACCATGGCTACACCTTC. This gives the protein CASSLAGPRHHGYTF. V is TRBV7-2 and J is TRBJ1-2; D is ambiguous. V was pared by 0 bases and J by 6 bases, with 14 bases between. Germline CDR1 reads SGHTA; CDR2 reads FQGNSA. CDR3 length: 15 residues. The complete variable domain, with remaining parts taken from reference TRBV7-2 and TRBJ1-2, reads GAGVSQSPSNKVTEKGKDVELRCDPISGHTALYWYRQSLGQGLEFLIYFQGNSAPDKSGLPSDRFSAERTGGSVSTLTIQRTQQEDSAVYLCASSLAGPRHHGYTFGSGTRLTVV.

The chain is built from TRBV18 and TRBJ2-7; 11 positions match TRBD1. The CDR3 has 14 residues. Germline CDR1 KGHSH, CDR2 LQKENI. V lost 2 bases to trimming and J lost 3 bases; unmatched junction nucleotides: 0. The CDR3 protein is CASSPGTGGYEQYF. CDR3 sequence (DNA): TGTGCCAGCTCACCAGGGACAGGGGGCTACGAGCAGTACTTC.

This clone was counted a few times. This rearrangement joins TRBV20-1 to TRBJ2-3, with D possibly TRBD2 on 5 matching bases. Germline V gene lookup returns CDR1 DFQATT and CDR2 SNEGSKA (reference sequence). The V end lost 7 bases, the J end lost 0 bases, and 5 bases lay between the germline ends. The CDR3 loop spans 11 amino acids. CDR3 protein: CSGESTDTQYF. The CDR3 DNA is TGCAGTGGGGAGAGCACAGATACGCAGTATTTT.

The chain recombines TRBV6-5 with TRBJ1-1; D call uncertain. The germline V gene encodes CDR1 MNHEY and CDR2 SVGAGI. The CDR3 sequence is 14 residues long. The V end was cut by 6 bases, the J end by 1 base, with 12 bases between. In DNA form, the CDR3 reads TGTGCCAGCAGATTAATTCTAGAGAACACTGAAGCTTTCTTT. It translates to CASRLILENTEAFF.

This sequence joins TRBV4-2 and TRBJ2-6, with 8 nucleotides matching TRBD2. J lost 0 bases, V lost 6 bases, and 7 bases had no gene match. This CDR3 has 17 amino acids. Germline loops: CDR1 LGHNA, CDR2 YNFKEQ. The CDR3 DNA is TGTGCCAGCAGTGGAGCGGGGGAGGGCTCTGGGGCCAACGTCCTGACTTTC. It specifies CASSGAGEGSGANVLTF.

The rearrangement links TRBV6-1 to TRBJ1-3; possibly TRBD1 for D (6 bases). The CDR3 consists of 14 residues. CDR1 MNHNS and CDR2 SASEGT come from the germline V gene. Trimming removed 5 bases from V and 0 bases from J, with 8 bases in between. CDR3 sequence: CASSLDSSGNTIYF. CDR3 nucleotide sequence: TGTGCCAGCAGTCTGGACAGCTCTGGAAACACCATATATTTT.

This clone has just a few counts. V is TRBV20-1 and J is TRBJ2-1; D remains unclear. The germline V gene has CDR1 DFQATT and CDR2 SNEGSKA (reference sequence). V lost 6 bases to trimming and J lost 4 bases, with 7 bases between them. The CDR3 loop spans 11 amino acids. Here the CDR3 reads CSAAEYNEQFF. CDR3 coding DNA: TGCAGTGCGGCAGAGTACAATGAGCAGTTCTTC.

This clone has more than one count but fewer than ten. The chain employs TRBV4-2 and TRBJ1-1; 7 bases are shared with TRBD1. V gave up 4 bases and J gave up 5 bases; unmatched junction bases: 4. Germline V lookup: CDR1 LGHNA, CDR2 YNFKEQ. The CDR3 contains 13 residues. In DNA form, the CDR3 reads TGTGCCAGCAGCCGACAGGGTAGGACTGAAGCTTTCTTT. Translated, it gives CASSRQGRTEAFF.

The chain is built from TRBV4-1 and TRBJ2-1, with TRBD2 identical over 7 bases. Germline loops: CDR1 MGHRA, CDR2 YSYEKL. V lost 4 bases, J lost 5 bases, and 11 bases stayed unmatched. The CDR3 extends over 16 amino acids. The CDR3 sequence: CASSLQTLAADNEQFF. CDR3 coding DNA: TGCGCCAGCAGCCTACAGACGCTAGCGGCAGACAATGAGCAGTTCTTC.

The J gene is TRBJ2-3, the V gene TRBV5-1, with D unclear. The CDR3 totals 18 residues. V was pared by 4 bases and J by 1 base, with 22 bases between. Germline CDR1 and CDR2: SGHRS and YFSETQ. The CDR3 loop is CASSPNERKERRTDTQYF. The CDR3 coding sequence is TGCGCCAGCAGCCCCAACGAGAGGAAAGAGCGCCGCACAGATACGCAGTATTTT.

The chain employs TRBV10-3 and TRBJ2-2; D not resolved. Trimming took 0 bases from V and 0 from J, leaving 5 bases between them. From germline, CDR1 is ENHRY and CDR2 SYGVKD. The CDR3 spans 15 residues. CDR3 protein: CAISESRPNTGELFF. In DNA, the CDR3 is TGTGCCATCAGTGAGTCGAGACCGAACACCGGGGAGCTGTTTTTT.